These 24 T cell receptor delta chains were sequenced from one sample in a study of gamma-delta T cells after stem cell transplantation. TCRdb reapplied CATT to the RT-PCR reads. The sample yields 12,000 to 15,000 delta-chain clones, approximately 33% seen once. Sequenced sample: gamma-delta T cells. Receptors originate from a human donor. It is not recorded whose cells these are; they may come from a transplant donor.

This clone was found a few times. The V and J genes are TRDV3 and TRDJ1; 7 positions agree with TRDD3. This CDR3 contains 19 residues. V gave up 3 bases and J gave up 0 bases; unmatched junction bases: 22. The V gene's germline CDR1 is TVYSNPD and CDR2 GDNSRS (reference sequence). The CDR3 spells CAFTARYCTGDQYTDKLIF. CDR3 bases: TGTGCCTTCACAGCCCGTTACTGTACTGGGGACCAGTACACCGATAAACTCATCTTT.

The table lists this clone with a few counts. The chain couples TRDV1 to TRDJ1; 11 bases line up with TRDD3. CDR1 and CDR2 from the germline V gene are TSWWSYY and QGS. The CDR3 is made up of 20 amino acids. The V and J ends lost 0 bases and 4 bases, in that order; junction bases with no gene match: 16. CDR3 region: CALGELHHWGIVNRRDKLIF. The CDR3 DNA follows: TGTGCTCTTGGGGAACTTCATCACTGGGGGATAGTAAACAGACGCGATAAACTCATCTTT.

This clone has just a few counts. The chain uses TRDV1 and TRDJ1; 10 bases fit TRDD3. CDR3 length: 21 residues. Trimming at V came to 1 base and at J to 2 bases, leaving 19 bases not matched to a gene. Germline-derived CDR1 and CDR2 are TSWWSYY and QGS. CDR3 sequence (DNA): TGTGCTCTTGGGGAACCCGCCTTCCTCGACTGGGGGATCTTCGGTACCGATAAACTCATCTTT. This gives the protein CALGEPAFLDWGIFGTDKLIF.

This clone was seen a handful of times. The V call is TRDV1, the J call TRDJ4, with 7 nucleotides matching TRDD3. Germline CDR1 TSWWSYY, CDR2 QGS. Trimming at V came to 9 bases and at J to 5 bases, leaving 30 bases not matched to a gene. CDR3 length: 19 residues. CDR3 DNA: TGTGCTCTCTCAAAGGGCTTCCCCTACTGGGGAAGGGAGAGCGGGCCCCTGATCTTT. Translated: CALSKGFPYWGRESGPLIF.

This clone has just a few counts. The chain carries TRDV1 and TRDJ1; 9 positions match TRDD3. Germline values: CDR1 TSWWSYY, CDR2 QGS. V lost 0 bases to trimming and J lost 0 bases; unmatched junction nucleotides: 32. The CDR3 sequence is 26 residues long. CDR3 protein: CALGELGSFPPPVLGEQVSYTDKLIF. Written as DNA, the CDR3 is TGTGCTCTTGGGGAACTGGGCAGCTTCCCGCCACCCGTACTGGGGGAGCAAGTTTCGTACACCGATAAACTCATCTTT.

The genes are TRDV1 and TRDJ2, with TRDD3 matching over 8 bases. V lost 0 bases and J lost 0; bases outside the gene matches: 18. Germline loops: CDR1 TSWWSYY, CDR2 QGS. The CDR3 runs to 22 residues. CDR3: CALGELDDPKYWGVSLTAQLFF. CDR3 sequence (DNA): TGTGCTCTTGGGGAACTAGACGATCCCAAGTACTGGGGGGTGTCTTTGACAGCACAACTCTTCTTT.

This clone showed up just a few times. V is TRDV1 and J is TRDJ1, with 13 bases identical to TRDD3. CDR1 and CDR2 from the germline V gene are TSWWSYY and QGS. The CDR3 totals 24 residues. V trimming: 0 bases; J trimming: 4 bases; junction bases outside the gene matches: 26. The CDR3 region is CALGELFGQGYRANWGIRNDKLIF. CDR3 bases: TGTGCTCTTGGGGAACTCTTCGGGCAGGGCTACCGAGCCAACTGGGGGATACGCAACGATAAACTCATCTTT.

V is TRDV1 and J is TRDJ1; 8 bases are shared with TRDD2. Germline V lookup: CDR1 TSWWSYY, CDR2 QGS. The CDR3 totals 18 residues. Trimming at V came to 3 bases and at J to 0 bases, leaving 12 bases not matched to a gene. In DNA form, the CDR3 reads TGTGCTCTTGGGGATAACCTTCCTAGCTACTGGAACACCGATAAACTCATCTTT. Translated, it gives CALGDNLPSYWNTDKLIF.

Of note for this clone: At one end the junction does not follow the germline gene, possibly because of a read error. This chain joins TRDV2 and TRDJ3; tentatively, D is TRDD3 (5 bases). The CDR3 has 18 residues. The germline CDR1 and CDR2 sequences are GEAIGNYY and EKD. CDR3 region: CACDTGGVSSWDTRKMFF. The CDR3 DNA is TGTGCCTGTGACACCGGCGGGGTGAGCTCCTGGGACACCCGAAAGATGTTTTTC.

By share of the sample, this clone is medium-sized. The sample contains more than one DNA sequence encoding this CDR3. This sequence joins TRDV2 and TRDJ3; the D is unclear. Germline loops: CDR1 GEAIGNYY, CDR2 EKD. CDR3 length: 16 residues. The ends were cut back, 0 bases at V and 0 bases at J, with 5 bases in the middle. The CDR3 sequence is CACDTGSSWDTRQMFF. CDR3 DNA: TGTGCCTGTGACACCGGGAGCTCCTGGGACACCCGACAGATGTTTTTC.

This clone was seen just once. The CDR3, as DNA: TGTGCTCTTGGGACATGGGGCCTTCCTACATTGCTGGGGGATTCGTTGACCGATAAACTCATCTTT. It codes for CALGTWGLPTLLGDSLTDKLIF. The rearrangement joins TRDV1 to TRDJ1; either TRDD2 or TRDD3 may supply D (9 bases each). Looked up from germline, CDR1 is TSWWSYY and CDR2 is QGS. The CDR3 sequence is 22 residues long. The V end lost 5 bases, the J end lost 2 bases, and 36 bases lay between the germline ends.

The chain carries TRDV3 and TRDJ1; a weak D match, TRDD3 (6 bases). Trimming took 2 bases from V and 3 from J, leaving 25 bases between them. Germline CDR1 TVYSNPD, CDR2 GDNSRS (reference sequence). The CDR3 runs 17 residues. CDR3 DNA sequence: TGTGCCTTTGATGATGCGTCTGGGGATGGCCCCTCCGATAAACTCATCTTT. This encodes CAFDDASGDGPSDKLIF.

Points on this clone: Other DNA sequences within the sample encode an identical CDR3. The chain uses TRDV2 and TRDJ2, with 13 bases that match TRDD3. The junction had 8 bases not matched to a gene; V was cut back by 0 bases and J by 8 bases. The CDR3 sequence is 17 residues long. CDR1 and CDR2 from the germline V gene are GEAIGNYY and EKD. This CDR3 reads CACDTGTGGYAPAQLFF. The DNA of the CDR3 is TGTGCCTGTGACACCGGGACTGGGGGATACGCTCCGGCACAACTCTTCTTT.

Only a few counts were recorded for this clone. The chain has TRDV1 and TRDJ1, with 10 nucleotides matching TRDD3. The ends lost 0 bases at V and 0 bases at J; junction bases unmatched: 43. This CDR3 is built from 30 residues. Germline CDR1 TSWWSYY, CDR2 QGS. The CDR3 reads CALGELYQAVLLSHPRTGGSPALYTDKLIF. The CDR3 DNA follows: TGTGCTCTTGGGGAACTTTACCAAGCCGTACTTCTCTCCCACCCACGTACTGGGGGATCCCCGGCCCTGTACACCGATAAACTCATCTTT.

This clone was seen only a few times. This sequence joins TRAV29/DV5 and TRDJ1; D possibly corresponds to TRDD2 (9 bases). Germline V gene sequence: CDR1 NSMFDY, CDR2 ISSIKDK. CDR3 size: 19 residues. Trimming pared 5 bases from V and 3 bases from J, leaving 32 bases between. CDR3 sequence reads: CAARPFLQVLGGHADKLIF. Here the CDR3 DNA reads TGTGCAGCCCGACCCTTCCTACAAGTACTGGGGGGGCACGCCGATAAACTCATCTTT.

The V gene is TRDV1, the J gene TRDJ1; TRDD3 agrees at 7 bases. V lost 4 bases to trimming and J lost 1 base; unmatched junction nucleotides: 30. The CDR3 extends over 23 amino acids. Germline V lookup: CDR1 TSWWSYY, CDR2 QGS. CDR3 sequence: CALGGVYLLYNSGTGDSTDKLIF. The DNA for the CDR3 is TGTGCTCTTGGGGGCGTATACCTACTCTACAATTCGGGTACTGGGGACAGCACCGATAAACTCATCTTT.

Points on this clone: At the DNA level, this CDR3 is encoded by other sequences in the same sample as well. The gene calls are TRDV2 and TRDJ1; 8 positions agree with TRDD3. The germline gives CDR1 GEAIGNYY, CDR2 EKD. The ends lost 3 bases at V and 0 bases at J; junction bases unmatched: 2. The CDR3 is 14 amino acids. CDR3 bases: TGTGCCTGTGACTTACTGGGGGACACCGATAAACTCATCTTT. Translated: CACDLLGDTDKLIF.

The rearrangement links TRDV1 to TRDJ1; 11 bases are a match to TRDD3. The CDR3 length is 25 residues. Trimming at V came to 1 base and at J to 0 bases, leaving 28 bases not matched to a gene. Germline V gene data show CDR1 as TSWWSYY and CDR2 as QGS. Here the CDR3 DNA reads TGTGCTCTTGGGGAACGCGGAATCGACCTACCTTACTGGGGGATATCTGGGCCAGACACCGATAAACTCATCTTT. Protein product: CALGERGIDLPYWGISGPDTDKLIF.

The chain uses TRDV2 and TRDJ1; possible D gene TRDD3, 6 bases. CDR1 and CDR2 (germline): GEAIGNYY, EKD. This CDR3 region has 15 residues. V lost 4 bases and J lost 2, with 16 bases in between. The CDR3 region has the DNA TGTGCCTGTGAAACTACTGGGATGCGGACCGATAAACTCATCTTT. Protein product: CACETTGMRTDKLIF.

A word on this clone: One end of the junction varies from germline; a read error may be responsible. J is TRDJ2 and V is TRDV2, with 12 bases aligning to TRDD3. CDR1 and CDR2 (germline): GEAIGNYY, EKD. The CDR3 runs 19 residues. DNA of the CDR3: TGTGCCTGTGACACCGGCTGGGGGATACGTACGGCTTTTACAGCACACCTCTTCTTT. Amino acid sequence: CACDTGWGIRTAFTAHLFF.

V is TRDV3 and J is TRDJ2; 8 bases are shared with TRDD3. In germline, CDR1 is TVYSNPD, CDR2 GDNSRS (reference sequence). The CDR3 is 13 amino acids. V was pared by 2 bases and J by 7 bases, with 6 bases of the junction left unmatched. The CDR3 nucleotides are TGTGCCTTTCACTTGGGGATACAAGCACAACTCTTCTTT. It is translated as CAFHLGIQAQLFF.

This clone appeared once. The junction shows a germline mismatch at one end, possibly a read error. The chain uses TRDV2 and TRDJ1; TRDD3 matches 9 bases. CDR1 and CDR2 from the germline V gene are GEAIGNYY and EKD. The CDR3 covers 13 residues. As DNA, the CDR3 is TGTGCCTTTGACGGGGATACGGCGGCTAAACTCATCTTT. Its protein is CAFDGDTAAKLIF.

The chain couples TRDV1 to TRDJ2, with TRDD3 matching 10 bases. The CDR3 sequence is 26 residues long. CDR1 is TSWWSYY and CDR2 is QGS in the germline V gene. Trimming cost V 1 base and J 5 bases; bases outside gene matches: 34. CDR3: CALGERPLPTMVSYWGMLMETAQLFF. The CDR3 DNA reads TGTGCTCTTGGGGAACGTCCCCTACCTACGATGGTTTCGTACTGGGGGATGCTGATGGAAACAGCACAACTCTTCTTT.

The J gene is TRDJ1, the V gene TRDV1, with TRDD3 matching over 12 bases. Germline values: CDR1 TSWWSYY, CDR2 QGS. The CDR3 runs 17 residues. V was pared by 4 bases and J by 5 bases, with 11 bases of the junction left unmatched. CDR3 sequence: CALGARHTGGYRDKLIF. As DNA, the CDR3 is TGTGCTCTTGGGGCCCGGCATACTGGGGGATACAGGGATAAACTCATCTTT.